The sequence of this T cell receptor beta chain was determined in a study of blood T cell repertoires in COVID-19. Two negative PCRs, clearance, or symptom resolution characterized the recovered Cohort 3 donors. This clone was detected only a few times. The CDR3 sequence is 14 residues long. Trimming took 7 bases from V and 6 from J; bases not matched to a gene: 8. Germline CDR1 and CDR2: SNHLY and FYNNEI. Here immunoSEQ multiplex PCR was the method, and the copy in TCRdb shows in-frame clones only, minus some. Here the sample spans 250,000 to 300,000 clones, roughly 89% being singletons. The receptor was derived from a man aged 40-49 years who had recovered from COVID-19. This chain connects TRBV2 to TRBJ2-2, with TRBD1 matching over 7 bases. Specimen: PBMCs or T cells enriched from blood (not recorded which). The CDR3 DNA follows: TGTGCCAGCAACGGACAGGTGGGGGCCGGGGAGCTGTTTTTT. Its translation is CASNGQVGAGELFF.